The 24 T cell receptor beta chains below were found in one sample sequenced in a study of T-cell memory formation after mild COVID-19. In TCRdb, the 5' RACE reads were re-called with MiXCR into one record per CDR3 protein. The data contain 340,000 or so distinct CDR3 sequences, 10% to 15% of them singletons. The sequenced material came from PBMCs or a T cell subset sorted from them (not recorded which). These receptors were taken from a man aged 18 to 35 who had mild COVID-19 (a few samples of this study predate the infection). Cell type and time point are not known.

The chain combines TRBV11-3 with TRBJ1-1; D gene unclear. Between the trimmed V and J ends, which lost 4 bases and 1 base, there was a span of 7 bases. CDR3 length equals 13 residues. Germline loops: CDR1 SGHNT, CDR2 YENEEA. The CDR3 bases are TGTGCCAGCAGCTATGAGGGGAACACTGAAGCTTTCTTT. As protein: CASSYEGNTEAFF.

The chain couples TRBV7-6 to TRBJ2-1, with D perhaps matching TRBD2 (6 bases). CDR1 is SGHVS and CDR2 is FNYEAQ in the germline V gene. The CDR3 consists of 18 residues. Deletions cut 2 bases from V and 6 bases from J, with 23 bases between. This CDR3 reads CASSLRNRGGPQGNEQFF. For the CDR3, the DNA is TGTGCCAGCAGCTTAAGGAACAGAGGAGGGCCCCAGGGCAATGAGCAGTTCTTC.

This clonotype was seen a handful of times. The chain links TRBV11-2 to TRBJ2-1; D tentatively reads TRBD1 or TRBD2 (6 bases each). The CDR3 runs to 15 residues. The V gene lost 5 bases and the J gene lost 8 bases, with 19 bases spanning the gap. From germline, CDR1 is SGHAT and CDR2 FQNNGV. Written as DNA, the CDR3 is TGTGCCAGCAGCCCCCGGGGGCCGGCGGTCCATGAGCAGTTCTTC. Its translation is CASSPRGPAVHEQFF.

The chain combines TRBV5-1 with TRBJ1-5, with no clear D. CDR1 is SGHRS, CDR2 YFSETQ, per germline. The CDR3 extends over 16 amino acids. Trimming removed 0 bases at V and 0 bases at J, with 10 bases between. The CDR3 loop is CASSLAGVNSNQPQHF. The CDR3 bases are TGCGCCAGCAGCTTGGCAGGTGTTAATAGCAATCAGCCCCAGCATTTT.

The CDR3 here is CASSPPGSGNTIYF. CDR3 DNA: TGTGCCAGCAGCCCTCCGGGCTCTGGAAACACCATATATTTT. The chain has TRBV7-2 and TRBJ1-3; D not resolved. Germline assignment: CDR1 SGHTA and CDR2 FQGNSA. The CDR3 totals 14 residues. V lost 5 bases and J 0 bases, leaving 8 bases between the germline ends.

The sample holds a few counts of this clonotype. This chain joins TRBV10-3 and TRBJ2-3; TRBD2 aligns across 13 bases. This CDR3 has 16 amino acids. V lost 3 bases to trimming and J lost 2 bases; unmatched junction nucleotides: 2. Germline-derived CDR1 and CDR2 are ENHRY and SYGVKD. The CDR3 sequence: CAISDGLAGDTDTQYF. The CDR3 region has the DNA TGTGCCATCAGTGACGGACTAGCGGGGGACACAGATACGCAGTATTTT.

This clonotype was seen repeatedly, ten times or more. The V call is TRBV5-1, the J call TRBJ2-2; no clear D gene. This CDR3 region has 14 residues. V lost 7 bases, J lost 3 bases, and 13 bases lay in between. CDR1 SGHRS and CDR2 YFSETQ come from the germline V gene. The DNA of the CDR3 is TGCGCCAGCGCACTGGGTTATCACACCGGGGAGCTGTTTTTT. This codes for CASALGYHTGELFF.

The chain employs TRBV2 and TRBJ2-5; 7 bases are a match to TRBD2. The ends lost 7 bases at V and 5 bases at J; junction bases unmatched: 13. The CDR3 runs to 15 residues. Germline-derived CDR1 and CDR2 are SNHLY and FYNNEI. The CDR3 nucleotides are TGTGCCAGCACTCCAGCGGGGCCCTTGGGGGAGACCCAGTACTTC. It encodes CASTPAGPLGETQYF.

The V gene is TRBV10-2, the J gene TRBJ1-1; D is uncertain. The CDR3 has 13 residues. Germline V lookup: CDR1 WSHSY, CDR2 SAAADI. V gave up 6 bases and J gave up 7 bases, with 15 bases separating them. CDR3 DNA sequence: TGCGCCAGCAGGCCCGACACTGCCCTTGAAGCTTTCTTT. Translating it yields CASRPDTALEAFF.

The chain recombines TRBV6-5 with TRBJ2-1; D is uncertain. The V end lost 1 base, the J end lost 0 bases, and 7 bases lay between the germline ends. Germline V gene data show CDR1 as MNHEY and CDR2 as SVGAGI. The CDR3 sequence is 15 residues long. The CDR3 loop is CASSYFTTSYNEQFF. CDR3 coding DNA: TGTGCCAGCAGTTACTTTACCACCTCCTACAATGAGCAGTTCTTC.

This clonotype was seen at least ten times. The chain recombines TRBV7-9 with TRBJ1-1, with TRBD1 as a possible D gene (6 bases). Germline CDR1 is SEHNR and CDR2 is FQNEAQ (reference sequence). This CDR3 region has 13 residues. The V end lost 8 bases, the J end lost 1 base, and 11 bases lay between the germline ends. The CDR3 sequence is CASGGGANTEAFF. CDR3 coding DNA: TGTGCCAGCGGAGGGGGGGCGAACACTGAAGCTTTCTTT. Full variable domain (outside the CDR3, taken from reference TRBV7-9 and TRBJ1-1): DTGVSQNPRHKITKRGQNVTFRCDPISEHNRLYWYRQTLGQGPEFLTYFQNEAQLEKSRLLSDRFSAERPKGSFSTLEIQRTEQGDSAMYLCASGGGANTEAFFGQGTRLTVV.

This sequence joins TRBV25-1 and TRBJ2-5; D unclear. V was clipped by 3 bases and J by 13 bases, with 15 bases between them. The CDR3 extends over 12 amino acids. Germline V gives CDR1 MGHDK, CDR2 SYGVNS. CDR3 bases: TGTGCCAGCAGTGACCCCGTAGGTAGCCCGTACTTC. It yields the protein CASSDPVGSPYF.

This chain joins TRBV5-6 and TRBJ1-2; D remains unclear. CDR1 is SGHDT, CDR2 YYEEEE, per germline. V shed 1 base and J shed 4 bases, with 8 bases lying between them. The CDR3 sequence is 13 residues long. CDR3 in DNA: TGTGCCAGCAGCTTGCCAGCCAGCTATGGCTACACCTTC. Amino acids: CASSLPASYGYTF.

This chain links TRBV2 with TRBJ1-2, with D tentatively TRBD1 (6 bases). This CDR3 has 16 residues. The V gene's germline CDR1 is SNHLY and CDR2 FYNNEI. The ends were cut back, 5 bases at V and 8 bases at J, with 24 bases in the middle. CDR3 coding DNA: TGTGCCAGCAGTACAACCCCGACATGGGGGGCGGGCGGCTACACCTTC. Its protein product is CASSTTPTWGAGGYTF.

This clonotype has more than one count but fewer than ten. The gene calls are TRBV20-1 and TRBJ1-5; D ambiguous. Germline V gene sequence: CDR1 DFQATT, CDR2 SNEGSKA (reference sequence). V lost 1 base to trimming and J lost 1 base, with 5 bases between them. This CDR3 has 13 residues. CDR3 nucleotide sequence: TGCAGTGCTAGAGGCAGAAGCAATCAGCCCCAGCATTTT. Translated, it gives CSARGRSNQPQHF.

The chain is built from TRBV12-3 or TRBV12-4 and TRBJ2-5, with D possibly being TRBD1 or TRBD2 (5 bases each). V lost 5 bases to trimming and J lost 6 bases, with 13 bases between them. There are 13 residues in the CDR3. The CDR3 nucleotides read TGTGCCAGCAGTCCGGGACCTGAAAAGACCCAGTACTTC. It encodes CASSPGPEKTQYF.

This clonotype has just a few counts. The chain joins TRBV12-3 or TRBV12-4 to TRBJ1-5; D call uncertain. This CDR3 spans 12 amino acids. The V gene lost 2 bases and the J gene lost 9 bases, with 8 bases spanning the gap. As DNA, the CDR3 is TGTGCCAGCAGTTTACGGCTGATGCCCCAGCATTTT. Encoded protein: CASSLRLMPQHF.

CDR3 sequence (DNA): TGTGCCACCACGACAGGGGTCGGTCAGCCCCAGCATTTT. It translates to CATTTGVGQPQHF. This chain uses TRBV10-3 with TRBJ1-5, with 8 bases identical to TRBD1. The CDR3 loop spans 13 amino acids. The trim removed 10 bases at V and 6 bases at J, leaving 8 bases unmatched. The V gene's germline CDR1 is ENHRY and CDR2 SYGVKD.

V usage is TRBV12-2 and J usage is TRBJ1-1; the table calls TRBD1, which could not be checked here. TRBV12-2 is a listed pseudogene. The CDR3 length is 13 residues. CDR3 nucleotides: TGTGCAAGTCGCTTAGGGAGAGGGACAGAAGCTTTCTTT. Amino acids: CASRLGRGTEAFF.

J is TRBJ1-5 and V is TRBV6-1; 10 nucleotides agree with TRBD1. V trimming: 8 bases; J trimming: 3 bases; junction bases outside the gene matches: 7. CDR3 length: 15 amino acids. Germline assignment: CDR1 MNHNS and CDR2 SASEGT. CDR3 sequence (DNA): TGTGCCAGCCAAAAGACAGGGGGCTACAATCAGCCCCAGCATTTT. Encoded protein: CASQKTGGYNQPQHF.

In its sample, this clonotype was seen many times. This sequence joins TRBV5-1 and TRBJ2-3, with D uncertain. V was trimmed by 0 bases and J by 2 bases, leaving 10 bases between them. This CDR3 region has 15 residues. CDR1 and CDR2 (germline): SGHRS, YFSETQ. As DNA, the CDR3 is TGCGCCAGCAGCTTGGGACACCCTAACACAGATACGCAGTATTTT. It is translated as CASSLGHPNTDTQYF.

There are many counts of this clonotype. The chain combines TRBV7-9 with TRBJ2-7; 8 nucleotides match TRBD2. CDR1 and CDR2 (germline): SEHNR, FQNEAQ (reference sequence). V lost 6 bases to trimming and J lost 5 bases; unmatched junction nucleotides: 3. This CDR3 has 12 amino acids. CDR3 region: CASSIGGDEQYF. CDR3 coding DNA: TGTGCCAGCAGTATCGGGGGGGACGAGCAGTACTTC.

This clonotype has more than one count but fewer than ten. The rearrangement joins TRBV5-4 to TRBJ1-1; 7 nucleotides line up with TRBD1. Germline V gene lookup returns CDR1 SGHNT and CDR2 YYREEE (reference sequence). The CDR3 length is 15 residues. Trimming at V came to 4 bases and at J to 4 bases, leaving 10 bases not matched to a gene. CDR3 sequence (DNA): TGTGCCAGCAGCGAATTAGGGGGCGGGAGCACTGAAGCTTTCTTT. Translating gives CASSELGGGSTEAFF.

This clonotype was picked up many times. This chain links TRBV4-3 with TRBJ1-6; 9 positions agree with TRBD1. CDR1 is LGHNA and CDR2 is YSLEER in the germline V gene. Losses at the gene ends were 0 bases for V and 10 bases for J; bases not matched to a gene: 4. The CDR3 runs to 15 residues. This CDR3 is CASSQEGTGWSPLHF. CDR3 bases: TGCGCCAGCAGCCAAGAAGGGACAGGGTGGTCACCCCTCCACTTT.